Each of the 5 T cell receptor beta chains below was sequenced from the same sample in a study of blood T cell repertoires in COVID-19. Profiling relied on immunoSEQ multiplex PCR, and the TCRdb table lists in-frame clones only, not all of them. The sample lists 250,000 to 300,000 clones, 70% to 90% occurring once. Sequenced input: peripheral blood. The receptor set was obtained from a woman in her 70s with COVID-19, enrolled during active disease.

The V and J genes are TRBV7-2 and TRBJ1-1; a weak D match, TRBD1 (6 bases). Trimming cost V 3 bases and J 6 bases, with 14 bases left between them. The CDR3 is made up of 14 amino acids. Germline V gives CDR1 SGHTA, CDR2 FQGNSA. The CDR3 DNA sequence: TGTGCCAGCAGCTTGAACAGGGAAGGCTCTGAAGCTTTCTTT. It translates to CASSLNREGSEAFF.

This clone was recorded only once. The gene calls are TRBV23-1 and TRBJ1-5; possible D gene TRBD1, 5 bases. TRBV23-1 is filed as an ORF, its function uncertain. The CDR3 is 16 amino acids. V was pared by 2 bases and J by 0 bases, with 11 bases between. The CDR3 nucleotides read TGCGCCAGCAGTCAAGTCCAGGGCGGTAGCAATCAGCCCCAGCATTTT. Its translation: CASSQVQGGSNQPQHF.

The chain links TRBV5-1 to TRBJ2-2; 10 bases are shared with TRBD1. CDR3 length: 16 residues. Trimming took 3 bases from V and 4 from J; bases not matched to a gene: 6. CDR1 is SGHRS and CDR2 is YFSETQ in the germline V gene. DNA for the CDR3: TGCGCCAGCAGCTCATCCGGGACAGGGGCCACCGGGGAGCTGTTTTTT. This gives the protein CASSSSGTGATGELFF.

The CDR3 DNA reads as TGTGCCAGCCGAGTTGGGGACAGGGCCTACGAGCAGTACTTC. Translation gives CASRVGDRAYEQYF. The J gene is TRBJ2-7, the V gene TRBV28, with TRBD1 identical over 9 bases. Germline lookup yields CDR1 MDHEN and CDR2 SYDVKM. The CDR3 totals 14 residues. Losses at the gene ends were 8 bases for V and 2 bases for J; bases not matched to a gene: 7. Full variable domain (rest looked up from reference TRBV28 and TRBJ2-7): DVKVTQSSRYLVKRTGEKVFLECVQDMDHENMFWYRQDPGLGLRLIYFSYDVKMKEKGDIPEGYSVSREKKERFSLILESASTNQTSMYLCASRVGDRAYEQYFGPGTRLTVT.

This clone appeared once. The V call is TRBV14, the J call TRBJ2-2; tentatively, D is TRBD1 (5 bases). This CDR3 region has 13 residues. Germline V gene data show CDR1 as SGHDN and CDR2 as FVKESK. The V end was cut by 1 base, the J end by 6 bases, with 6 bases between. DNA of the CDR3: TGTGCCAGCAGCCAAGCAGGGCCCGGGGAGCTGTTTTTT. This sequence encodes CASSQAGPGELFF.